Sequencing of this TCR beta chain was carried out in a study of shared clonotypes between healthy human individuals (dated by TCRdb to about 2020). Describing the broader study: The cohort comprised a couple of women and a few men aged 18 to 49 years. To estimate repertoire size and how much clonotypes are shared between individuals, the study performed deep sequencing of blood TCR repertoires from a handful of healthy adults. To increase sequencing depth and limit assay-specific biases, TCR repertoire library preparation and sequencing were carried out by different laboratories using diverse techniques. Per donor, three plates each were used for CD4 naive and CD4 memory, two for CD8 naive, and one for CD8 memory. Leukapheresis yielded between about 0.94 and 9.5 billion PBMCs per donor.

TCR CDR3 regions were amplified from genomic DNA by multiplex PCR using the deep immunoSEQ assay. Extracted genomic DNA from each cell subset was distributed evenly across all wells of several immunoSEQ 96-well plates, and each plate was treated as a replicate. For sorted subsets, each replicate PCR was loaded with around 200 ng genomic DNA, equivalent to 25,000 to 35,000 T cell genomes. The purified libraries were quantified using a Qubit 3.0 fluorometer, sized with a Bioanalyzer 2100, and then quantified again using the KAPA Library Quantification kit. Every immunoSEQ 96-well plate was sequenced on a dedicated single-read 150-cycle Illumina NextSeq 550 flow cell. The published analysis was carried out like this. The immunoSEQ output contained only junctional sequences without quality scores, so filtering could not match that applied to full-length reads. Sequences were annotated with PyIR, a Python wrapper for IgBLAST v1.9, and V/J genes and CDR3 were assigned using IMGT germline references. Reads with weak V/J assignments (E-value above 1e-6), missing CDR3, stop codons, out-of-frame junctions, or ambiguous translated residues were removed. V3J clonotypes were defined as sequences sharing an identical inferred V gene, J gene, and CDR3 amino acid sequence. To compute the percentage overlap between repertoires, the number of shared unique clonotypes was divided by the size of the smaller repertoire. Richness of each repertoire was evaluated using RTK rarefaction, the Chao1 estimator, and Recon v2.1 estimates of unobserved clonotypes. OLGA was used to compute generation probabilities for all TCRbeta clonotypes that the gDNA method yielded from a handful of donors. TCRdb limited this immuneACCESS table to in-frame rearrangements with V and J called. A share of clones is missing; checked studies link under half to unresolved V genes, and the rest is unexplained. Clone size and V and J calls were adopted from that table, with D and trimming inferred from the DNA. The sample table records over 850,000 clones; around 82% of these occur just once. Approximately 0.56% of the sample is held by the ten biggest clonotypes.

Ends trimmed: V by 3 bases, J by 3 bases; bases unmatched to a gene: 5. Per the germline V gene, SNHLY is the CDR1 and FYNNEI is the CDR2. CDR3 length: 14 amino acids, cysteine to phenylalanine. Only the CDR3 DNA stays, 42 bases, in frame from base 1. A remark on this clone: The target of this receptor is not known. Base qualities are not provided; no much larger clone lies one nucleotide away.

The donors were healthy, HIV-negative adults with no recently reported acute infections or vaccinations. Every donor was a Caucasian adult living in Nashville, Tennessee, USA. CD4+ T cells were enriched by magnetic negative selection, after which naive cells were positively selected on CD45RA and the negative fraction was taken as the memory subset. After blood collection by leukapheresis, PBMCs were isolated using Ficoll-Histopaque density gradient centrifugation and then cryopreserved in the vapor phase of liquid nitrogen. Analytical flow cytometry was used to check the purity and quantity of each magnetically sorted T cell population. From each sorted fraction, genomic DNA was isolated and quantified by UV absorbance on a Nanodrop 2000c. General findings and caveats noted by the study authors: Clonotypes shared by all four sorted-subset donors showed higher generation probabilities than non-shared clonotypes. Rarefaction of sorted-subset datasets indicated incomplete sequencing despite the large sequencing depth. Sampling was limited to blood, and TCR repertoires in tissue likely differ from TCR repertoires in blood. The small number of donors limited the genetic and exposure-history diversity represented. Pairwise subsampling indicated that sequencing depth was expected to affect the degree of clonotype sharing among donors. Naive subsets generally had larger estimated clonotype richness than memory subsets did. Approximately 4.8% of naive CD4, around 4% of naive CD8, roughly 2.4% of memory CD4, and approximately 0.39% of memory CD8 clonotypes were shared across a few donors.

The TCR comes from a man between 18 and 29 years old in good health. Some clones in this sample may be carry-over from other donors' samples. The specimen was memory CD4+ T cells from PBMCs. This specimen's cell subset or site label, interpreted: CD45RA-negative fraction. The chain is assembled from TRBV2 and TRBJ2-7; a stretch of 7 junction bases matches TRBD1. The sequence in DNA is TGTGCCAGCAGTGACCAGGGGGACCTCTACGAGCAGTACTTC. It translates as CASSDQGDLYEQYF. Beyond the CDR3, the reference TRBV2 and TRBJ2-7 genes provide the residues; the full variable domain reads: EPEVTQTPSHQVTQMGQEVILRCVPISNHLYFYWYRQILGQKVEFLVSFYNNEISEKSEIFDDQFSVERPDGSNFTLKIRSTKLEDSAMYFCASSDQGDLYEQYFGPGTRLTVT.